Presented here are 25 T cell receptor beta chains from one specimen sequenced in a study of prognosis after radiotherapy for stage I lung cancer. Two rounds of multiplex PCR amplified TCR beta CDR3 from genomic DNA. Amplification in first-round PCR relied on primers specific to each TRBV and TRBJ gene. MiXCR, run by TCRdb on the multiplex PCR reads, gives a single entry per CDR3 protein. The table has tens of thousands of distinct CDR3 sequences, approximately 25% seen once. Sequenced here: PBMCs, sampled before or after stereotactic body radiation therapy (not recorded which). All receptors come from a donor older than 45 with non-small cell lung cancer.

Concerning this clonotype itself: This probably arose from a read error, given a far larger clone one base away. The rearrangement joins TRBV7-9 to TRBJ1-2; 9 bases line up with TRBD1. With V trimmed by 2 bases and J by 8 bases, 6 bases remained unmatched. The CDR3 is 14 residues long. Germline V lookup: CDR1 SEHNR, CDR2 FQNEAQ (reference sequence). The DNA of the CDR3 is TGTGCCAGCAGCTTAACAGGGGGCGTAGGAGGCTACACCTTC. Residues: CASSLTGGVGGYTF.

This clonotype was detected ten times or more. The V and J genes are TRBV5-1 and TRBJ2-5, with a weak D call TRBD2 (5 bases). The CDR3 has 13 amino acids. Germline V gives CDR1 SGHRS, CDR2 YFSETQ. Trimming took 8 bases from V and 5 from J, leaving 16 bases between them. CDR3 DNA: TGCGCCAGTAGGAGGAGCGTAAGGGAGACCCAGTACTTC. Amino acids: CASRRSVRETQYF.

This clonotype was seen repeatedly, ten times or more. The V call is TRBV19, the J call TRBJ2-6; TRBD1 matches 10 bases. Unmatched junction bases numbered 6, after V lost 4 bases and J lost 0 bases. CDR1 LNHDA and CDR2 SQIVND come from the germline V gene (reference sequence). CDR3 length equals 18 residues. The CDR3 bases are TGTGCCAGTAGTACTCGACAGGGGGCGGCCTCTGGGGCCAACGTCCTGACTTTC. Translation: CASSTRQGAASGANVLTF.

The table lists this clonotype with many counts. The chain couples TRBV10-2 to TRBJ2-3; TRBD1 might be the D (6 bases). Deletions cut 9 bases from V and 1 base from J, with 17 bases between. Germline loops: CDR1 WSHSY, CDR2 SAAADI. This CDR3 is built from 15 residues. The CDR3 loop reads CASTYTGSGTDTQYF. The CDR3, as DNA: TGCGCCAGTACCTATACAGGGTCTGGCACAGATACGCAGTATTTT.

This clonotype was seen repeatedly, ten times or more. The J gene is TRBJ1-5, the V gene TRBV18; the match to TRBD1 covers 9 bases. J was trimmed by 6 bases and V by 4 bases; bases with no gene match: 4. Germline V gives CDR1 KGHSH, CDR2 LQKENI. The CDR3 consists of 14 residues. CDR3 region: CASSLDRGGQPQHF. The CDR3 nucleotides read TGTGCCAGCTCACTGGACAGGGGAGGTCAGCCCCAGCATTTT. Supplemented by reference TRBV18 and TRBJ1-5, the full variable domain reads NAGVMQNPRHLVRRRGQEARLRCSPMKGHSHVYWYRQLPEEGLKFMVYLQKENIIDESGMPKERFSAEFPKEGPSILRIQQVVRGDSAAYFCASSLDRGGQPQHFGDGTRLSIL.

This clonotype has a count of ten or more. The chain joins TRBV4-1 to TRBJ2-5; TRBD2 aligns across 9 bases. The germline V gene encodes CDR1 MGHRA and CDR2 YSYEKL. After removal of 0 bases from V and 3 bases from J, the junction contained 8 bases not matched to a gene. The CDR3 has 17 residues. As DNA, the CDR3 is TGCGCCAGCAGCCAAGATCTGCCGCGGGGGGGCGAAGAGACCCAGTACTTC. It codes for CASSQDLPRGGEETQYF.

This clonotype appeared many times. The J gene is TRBJ1-6, the V gene TRBV12-3 or TRBV12-4; no clear D gene. Trimming removed 1 base from V and 7 bases from J, with 5 bases in between. The CDR3 contains 13 residues. Here the CDR3 reads CASSLGINSPLHF. DNA of the CDR3: TGTGCCAGCAGTTTAGGGATCAATTCACCCCTCCACTTT.

This chain links TRBV7-8 with TRBJ1-6; unclear D gene. CDR3 size: 14 residues. Germline V CDR1 and CDR2: SGHVS, FQNEAQ. Between the trimmed V and J ends, which lost 5 bases and 16 bases, there was a span of 21 bases. DNA of the CDR3: TGTGCCAGCAGCATCGCCATGGATGGCAAACCACTCCACTTT. This codes for CASSIAMDGKPLHF.

Notes on this clonotype: Germline is not matched at one junction end, which may reflect a read error. The J gene is TRBJ1-6, the V gene TRBV6-5, with D perhaps TRBD1 (5 bases). Germline CDR1 is MNHEY and CDR2 is SVGAGI. The CDR3 consists of 16 residues. CDR3 protein: CASSFRDPKTDSHLHF. The CDR3 bases are TGTGCCAGCAGTTTCCGGGACCCCAAGACGGATTCACACCTCCACTTT.

This clonotype came up many times. The CDR3 nucleotides are TGCGCCAGCAGCTTGGGTAGCGGGGGGGCCTCGGAGACCCAGTACTTC. It yields the protein CASSLGSGGASETQYF. This sequence joins TRBV5-1 and TRBJ2-5, with TRBD2 identical over 11 bases. CDR1 is SGHRS and CDR2 is YFSETQ in the germline V gene. The V and J ends lost 0 bases and 5 bases, in that order; junction bases with no gene match: 6. This CDR3 is built from 16 residues.

To note about this clonotype: A far larger clone is just one base off, so this is likely a read error. For the CDR3, the DNA is TGTGCCAGCATACAGGCCAAAGAGACCCAGTACTTC. This sequence encodes CASIQAKETQYF. The chain has TRBV6-2 or TRBV6-3 and TRBJ2-5; TRBD1 might be the D (5 bases). V lost 7 bases to trimming and J lost 3 bases, with 9 bases between them. The germline gives CDR1 MNHEY, CDR2 SVGEGT. This CDR3 has 12 residues.

In its sample, this clonotype was seen many times. The chain joins TRBV19 to TRBJ1-2; 9 nucleotides agree with TRBD1. CDR1 is LNHDA and CDR2 is SQIVND in the germline V gene (reference sequence). The CDR3 runs to 13 residues. V shed 9 bases, J shed 3 bases, and the junction held 5 bases outside the gene matches. The CDR3 region has the DNA TGTGCCAGCAGCGACAGGGGGGACTATGGCTACACCTTC. Protein product: CASSDRGDYGYTF.

The rearrangement uses TRBV7-2 and TRBJ2-3; TRBD2 might be the D (5 bases). CDR3 length: 15 residues. CDR1 is SGHTA, CDR2 FQGNSA, per germline. V lost 1 base, J lost 4 bases, and 12 bases lay in between. The CDR3 DNA sequence: TGTGCCAGCAGCTTAGATTCAATAGCGTCAGATACGCAGTATTTT. As protein: CASSLDSIASDTQYF.

Points on this clonotype: It may be a read error: a sequence one base away is much more abundant. This is likely a read error, given that the CDR3 carries no conserved phenylalanine or tryptophan at its end. CDR3: CASKIPGVDGETQYS. CDR3 coding DNA: TGCGCCAGCAAGATCCCAGGGGTTGATGGAGAGACCCAGTACTCC. The chain joins TRBV5-1 to TRBJ2-5; D is perhaps TRBD1 (6 bases). The CDR3 is made up of 15 amino acids. V lost 6 bases to trimming and J lost 4 bases, with 19 bases between them. Germline V lookup: CDR1 SGHRS, CDR2 YFSETQ.

This clonotype came up many times. This chain uses TRBV5-1 with TRBJ1-1; D is undetermined. Germline-derived CDR1 and CDR2 are SGHRS and YFSETQ. The CDR3 loop spans 13 amino acids. V was cut by 0 bases and J by 1 base, with 4 bases left in between. The CDR3 protein is CASSLERNTEAFF. The DNA for the CDR3 is TGCGCCAGCAGCTTGGAGCGGAACACTGAAGCTTTCTTT.

This clonotype was seen ten or more times. The genes are TRBV19 and TRBJ1-1; 10 bases are a match to TRBD1. After removal of 6 bases from V and 1 base from J, the junction contained 8 bases not matched to a gene. There are 16 residues in the CDR3. CDR1 LNHDA and CDR2 SQIVND come from the germline V gene (reference sequence). CDR3: CASRPGTGEKNTEAFF. CDR3 DNA sequence: TGTGCCAGTAGACCCGGGACAGGGGAAAAGAACACTGAAGCTTTCTTT.

This sequence joins TRBV25-1 and TRBJ1-6, with a possible D match to TRBD1 (5 bases). CDR1 and CDR2 from the germline V gene are MGHDK and SYGVNS. The CDR3 sequence is 14 residues long. The germline V and J ends were trimmed by 6 bases and 10 bases, with 16 bases remaining between them. The DNA of the CDR3 is TGTGCCAGCAGGCCCGCGGGACTGGTGTCACCCCTCCACTTT. This gives the protein CASRPAGLVSPLHF.

On this clonotype: This is likely an artifact of a read error, given a far larger clone one base away. The V gene is TRBV6-4, the J gene TRBJ2-7; tentatively, D is TRBD1 (6 bases). Trimming took 3 bases from V and 2 from J, leaving 14 bases between them. The CDR3 is 15 residues long. Germline loops: CDR1 MRHNA, CDR2 SNTAGT. CDR3 amino acids: CASSEYSRTAYEQYF. CDR3 in DNA: TGTGCCAGCAGTGAATACTCCAGGACAGCCTACGAGCAGTACTTC.

This clonotype came up many times. V usage is TRBV7-2 and J usage is TRBJ2-1; the match to TRBD2 covers 7 bases. Trimming removed 6 bases from V and 8 bases from J; junction bases left unmatched: 16. Germline CDR1 is SGHTA and CDR2 is FQGNSA. The CDR3 covers 16 residues. CDR3 sequence: CASRPTGLSRADEQFF. In DNA, the CDR3 is TGTGCCAGCAGACCCACGGGACTAAGCCGAGCCGATGAGCAGTTCTTC.

The chain joins TRBV11-1 to TRBJ2-5, with D tentatively TRBD1 (5 bases). Germline V gene data show CDR1 as SGHAT and CDR2 as FQDESV (reference sequence). The CDR3 extends over 14 amino acids. V lost 6 bases, J lost 12 bases, and 23 bases lay in between. The CDR3 sequence is CASSFSTVTSSKYF. In DNA, the CDR3 is TGTGCCAGCAGTTTTTCGACAGTCACCTCCTCTAAGTACTTC.

This clonotype came up many times. The chain has TRBV2 and TRBJ1-2; D not resolved. Per the germline V gene, CDR1 is SNHLY and CDR2 is FYNNEI. Trimming took 7 bases from V and 4 from J, leaving 16 bases between them. This CDR3 has 14 residues. CDR3 in amino acids: CASTESWQTYGYTF. DNA of the CDR3: TGTGCCAGCACCGAAAGTTGGCAGACCTATGGCTACACCTTC.

This clonotype has ten or more counts. The V call is TRBV2, the J call TRBJ1-3; D unclear. Trimming took off 6 bases at V and 4 bases at J, with 7 bases between the two ends. The V gene's germline CDR1 is SNHLY and CDR2 FYNNEI. The CDR3 consists of 12 residues. The CDR3 loop is CASRVEGNTIYF. Here the CDR3 DNA reads TGTGCCAGCAGGGTGGAAGGAAACACCATATATTTT.

As to this clonotype: Possible read error: a much larger clone is one base away. This chain links TRBV5-6 with TRBJ1-2; 7 nucleotides align to TRBD1. From germline, CDR1 is SGHDT and CDR2 YYEEEE. V shed 2 bases, J shed 8 bases, and the junction held 12 bases outside the gene matches. The CDR3 totals 15 residues. CDR3 amino acids: CASSFIQGSSPGYTF. The CDR3 DNA is TGTGCCAGCAGCTTCATACAGGGGTCTAGCCCGGGCTACACCTTC.

As regards this clonotype: A much larger clonotype is one base distant, so this may be a read error. The chain recombines TRBV16 with TRBJ2-7; D is unclear. Trimming took off 7 bases at V and 6 bases at J, with 13 bases between the two ends. Germline V lookup: CDR1 KGHSY, CDR2 FQNENV. There are 12 residues in the CDR3. The CDR3 reads CASIPTVGEQYF. In nucleotides, the CDR3 is TGTGCCAGCATCCCAACGGTGGGCGAGCAGTACTTC. Full variable domain (rest looked up from reference TRBV16 and TRBJ2-7): GEEVAQTPKHLVRGEGQKAKLYCAPIKGHSYVFWYQQVLKNEFKFLISFQNENVFDETGMPKERFSAKCLPNSPCSLEIQATKLEDSAVYFCASIPTVGEQYFGPGTRLTVT.

This clonotype was detected many times. The rearrangement uses TRBV2 and TRBJ1-5; D is perhaps TRBD1 (6 bases). The V end was cut by 3 bases, the J end by 4 bases, with 10 bases between. Germline lookup yields CDR1 SNHLY and CDR2 FYNNEI. This CDR3 region has 14 residues. CDR3 nucleotide sequence: TGTGCCAGCAGTGATTTAGGGGGTAATCAGCCCCAGCATTTT. Translating it yields CASSDLGGNQPQHF.